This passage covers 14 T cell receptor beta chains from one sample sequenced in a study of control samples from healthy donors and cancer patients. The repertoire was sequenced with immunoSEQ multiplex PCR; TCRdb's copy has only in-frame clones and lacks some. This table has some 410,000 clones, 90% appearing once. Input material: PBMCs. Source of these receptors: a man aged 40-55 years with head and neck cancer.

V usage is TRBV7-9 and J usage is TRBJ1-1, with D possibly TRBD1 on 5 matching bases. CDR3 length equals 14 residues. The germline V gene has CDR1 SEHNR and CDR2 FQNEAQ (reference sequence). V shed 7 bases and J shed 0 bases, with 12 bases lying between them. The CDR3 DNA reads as TGTGCCAGCACCCTTGCGGGACTGAACACTGAAGCTTTCTTT. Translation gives CASTLAGLNTEAFF.

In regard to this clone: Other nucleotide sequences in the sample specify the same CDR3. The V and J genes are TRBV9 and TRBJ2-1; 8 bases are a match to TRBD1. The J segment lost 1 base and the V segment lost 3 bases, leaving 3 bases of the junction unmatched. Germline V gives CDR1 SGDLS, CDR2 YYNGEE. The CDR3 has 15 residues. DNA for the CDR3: TGTGCCAGCAGCGGCTACAGGGGGTCCTACAATGAGCAGTTCTTC. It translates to CASSGYRGSYNEQFF.

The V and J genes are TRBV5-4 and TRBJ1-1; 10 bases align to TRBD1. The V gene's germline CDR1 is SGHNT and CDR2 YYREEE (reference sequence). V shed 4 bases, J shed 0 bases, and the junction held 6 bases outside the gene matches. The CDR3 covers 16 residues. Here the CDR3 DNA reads TGTGCCAGCAGCGCCCGGGACAGGGGCATGAACACTGAAGCTTTCTTT. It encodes CASSARDRGMNTEAFF.

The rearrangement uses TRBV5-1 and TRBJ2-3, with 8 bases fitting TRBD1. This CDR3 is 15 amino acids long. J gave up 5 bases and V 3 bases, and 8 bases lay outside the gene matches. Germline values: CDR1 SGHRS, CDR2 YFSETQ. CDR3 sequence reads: CASSSGDRSLDTQYF. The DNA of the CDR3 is TGCGCCAGCAGCTCGGGGGACAGGAGCTTAGATACGCAGTATTTT.

CDR3: CASSSLAGPFYEQYF. CDR3 sequence (DNA): TGTGCCAGCAGCTCCCTGGCGGGGCCCTTCTACGAGCAGTACTTC. The chain uses TRBV11-2 and TRBJ2-7, with D possibly being TRBD2 (6 bases). CDR3 length equals 15 residues. V shed 4 bases and J shed 3 bases, with 16 bases lying between them. The germline gives CDR1 SGHAT, CDR2 FQNNGV. Full variable domain (remainder filled in from reference TRBV11-2 and TRBJ2-7): EAGVAQSPRYKIIEKRQSVAFWCNPISGHATLYWYQQILGQGPKLLIQFQNNGVVDDSQLPKDRFSAERLKGVDSTLKIQPAKLEDSAVYLCASSSLAGPFYEQYFGPGTRLTVT.

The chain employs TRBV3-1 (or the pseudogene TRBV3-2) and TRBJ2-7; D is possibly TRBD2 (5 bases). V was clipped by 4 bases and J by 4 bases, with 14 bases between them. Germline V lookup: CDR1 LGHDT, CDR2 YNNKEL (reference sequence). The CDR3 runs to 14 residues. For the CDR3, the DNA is TGTGCCAGCAGCCCCGCGGCTAGCTCGTACGAGCAGTACTTC. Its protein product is CASSPAASSYEQYF.

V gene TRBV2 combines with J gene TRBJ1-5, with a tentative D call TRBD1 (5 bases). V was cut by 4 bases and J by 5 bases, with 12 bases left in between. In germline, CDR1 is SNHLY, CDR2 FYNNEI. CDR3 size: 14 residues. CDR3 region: CASSVAGNDQPQHF. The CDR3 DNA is TGTGCCAGCAGTGTGGCAGGGAATGATCAGCCCCAGCATTTT.

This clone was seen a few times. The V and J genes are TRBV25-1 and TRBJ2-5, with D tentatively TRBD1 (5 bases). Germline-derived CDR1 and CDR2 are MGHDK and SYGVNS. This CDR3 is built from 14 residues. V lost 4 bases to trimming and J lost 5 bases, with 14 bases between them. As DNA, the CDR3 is TGTGCCAGCAGTGGGGTCCTGGCAGGGGAGACCCAGTACTTC. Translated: CASSGVLAGETQYF.

CDR3 protein: CASSNRDPQIDTIYF. The CDR3 nucleotides read TGTGCCAGCAGCAACCGGGACCCTCAGATAGACACCATATATTTT. The J gene is TRBJ1-3, the V gene TRBV7-9; possibly TRBD1 for D (5 bases). The CDR3 is made up of 15 amino acids. V was cut by 5 bases and J by 8 bases, with 19 bases left in between. Germline assignment: CDR1 SEHNR and CDR2 FQNEAQ (reference sequence).

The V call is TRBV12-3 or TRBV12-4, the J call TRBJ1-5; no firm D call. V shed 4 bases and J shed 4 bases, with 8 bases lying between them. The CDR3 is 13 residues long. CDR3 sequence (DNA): TGTGCCAGCAGTTACGGCGAGAATCAGCCCCAGCATTTT. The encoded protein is CASSYGENQPQHF.

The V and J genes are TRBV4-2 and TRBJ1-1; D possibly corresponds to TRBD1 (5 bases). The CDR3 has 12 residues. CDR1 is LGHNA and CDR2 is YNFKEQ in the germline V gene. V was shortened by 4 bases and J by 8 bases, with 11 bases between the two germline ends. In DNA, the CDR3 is TGTGCCAGCAGCCTCAGGGAAGGGGAAGCTTTCTTT. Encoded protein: CASSLREGEAFF.

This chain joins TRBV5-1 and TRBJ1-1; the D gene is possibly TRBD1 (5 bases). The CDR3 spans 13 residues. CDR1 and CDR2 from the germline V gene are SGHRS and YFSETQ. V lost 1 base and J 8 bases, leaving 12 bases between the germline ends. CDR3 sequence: CASSLTLGAEAFF. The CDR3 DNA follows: TGCGCCAGCAGCTTGACCCTCGGGGCGGAAGCTTTCTTT.

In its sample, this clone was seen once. The CDR3 sequence: CASSSQGGRPPAANEKLFF. CDR3 bases: TGTGCCAGTAGTTCTCAAGGAGGGAGACCCCCGGCGGCTAATGAAAAACTGTTTTTT. V usage is TRBV19 and J usage is TRBJ1-4; D is unresolved. Germline CDR1 and CDR2: LNHDA and SQIVND (reference sequence). V was shortened by 5 bases and J by 3 bases, with 25 bases between the two germline ends. There are 19 residues in the CDR3.

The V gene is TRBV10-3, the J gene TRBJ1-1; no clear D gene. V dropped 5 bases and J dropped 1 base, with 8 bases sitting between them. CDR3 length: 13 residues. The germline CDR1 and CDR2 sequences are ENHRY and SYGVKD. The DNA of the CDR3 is TGTGCCATCAGTCCCCTGGGGAACACTGAAGCTTTCTTT. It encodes CAISPLGNTEAFF.